The source of this TCR beta chain is a study of chemoradiotherapy in HPV16-positive cancers. Here immunoSEQ multiplex PCR was the method, and the copy in TCRdb shows in-frame clones only, minus some. The sample yields under 7,000 clones, around 80% seen once. The CDR3 is 15 amino acids. The germline V gene encodes CDR1 LNHNV and CDR2 YYDKDF (reference sequence). Trimming stripped 1 base from V and 5 bases from J, with 15 bases between. Over chemoradiotherapy, repertoires were sampled more than once. The chain couples TRBV15 to TRBJ2-7; the D call may be TRBD1 or TRBD2 (5 bases each). The clonotype originates from a human donor with HPV-associated anogenital cancer. The specimen was taken from a patient who underwent chemoradiotherapy. The DNA of the CDR3 is TGTGCCACCAGCAGAGGCTTCGGGGCTCGCCACGAGCAGTACTTC. This encodes CATSRGFGARHEQYF.